This TCR beta chain is from a study of identical twins. Whole-study findings and limits: Abundant beta clonotypes from cord blood had fewer insertions, unlike memory repertoires, which showed none. Beta out-of-frame sequences showed weaker excess twin sharing. Analyses of zero insertions could, in part, be confounded by invariant MAIT and iNKT cells.

The CDR3 extends over 15 amino acids. V lost 0 bases and J lost 1; bases outside the gene matches: 3. The germline V gene encodes CDR1 SGHRS and CDR2 YFSETQ. Turning to this clonotype: The antigen remains undetermined.

It was template switching that added a universal primer site, and there were unique molecular identifiers on the cDNA. TCRdb reprocessed the 5' RACE reads with MiXCR, giving one entry per CDR3 protein. The repertoire holds roughly 230,000 distinct CDR3 sequences, with about 8.5% as singletons. The sample was also reused in another study, on yellow fever vaccine responses in identical twins.

V usage is TRBV5-1 and J usage is TRBJ2-5, with TRBD2 matching 7 bases. Material: CD8+ T cells sorted from blood. The clonotype comes from a woman under 30 in good health. The CDR3 bases are TGCGCCAGCAGCTTGGTCCCTAGCGGCCAAGAGACCCAGTACTTC. This gives the protein CASSLVPSGQETQYF.